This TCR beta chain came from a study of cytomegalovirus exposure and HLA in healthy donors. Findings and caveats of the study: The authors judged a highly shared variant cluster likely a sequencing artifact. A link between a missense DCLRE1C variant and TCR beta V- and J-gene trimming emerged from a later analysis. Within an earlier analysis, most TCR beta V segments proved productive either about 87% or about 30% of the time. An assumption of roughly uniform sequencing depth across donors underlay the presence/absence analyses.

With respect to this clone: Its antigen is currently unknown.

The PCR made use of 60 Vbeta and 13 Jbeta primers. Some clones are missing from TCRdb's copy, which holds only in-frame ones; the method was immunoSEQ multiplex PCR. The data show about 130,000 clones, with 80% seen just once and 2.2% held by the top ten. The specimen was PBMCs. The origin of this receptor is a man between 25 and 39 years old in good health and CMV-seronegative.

The CDR3 loop is CASSPGLAGGPAGELFF. CDR3 in DNA: TGTGCCAGTAGCCCGGGACTAGCGGGAGGGCCGGCCGGGGAGCTGTTTTTT. The V call is TRBV19, the J call TRBJ2-2, with 16 nucleotides matching TRBD2. Germline V CDR1 and CDR2: LNHDA, SQIVND (reference sequence). This CDR3 has 17 residues. Germline trimming cut 6 bases from V and 6 bases from J; bases unmatched to any gene: 7.